Each of the 4 T cell receptor beta chains below was sequenced from the same sample in a study of T cells after yellow fever vaccination. TCRdb processed the 5' RACE reads anew with MiXCR; each CDR3 protein has one entry. The sample holds a few hundred thousand distinct CDR3 sequences, about 4% seen once. This specimen consisted of PBMCs, obtained 5 days after the yellow fever booster vaccination. Every receptor here comes from a man aged 18 to 29 who received the YFV17D yellow fever vaccine.

This rearrangement joins TRBV3-1 to TRBJ1-5; no definite D call. V was clipped by 1 base and J by 1 base, with 8 bases between them. The V gene's germline CDR1 is LGHDT and CDR2 YNNKEL (reference sequence). The CDR3 sequence is 15 residues long. CDR3 region: CASSQVYGSNQPQHF. The CDR3 region has the DNA TGTGCCAGCAGCCAAGTTTATGGCAGCAATCAGCCCCAGCATTTT.

This clonotype was seen only a few times. This chain links TRBV5-1 with TRBJ1-1; 7 bases match TRBD1. Germline CDR1 SGHRS, CDR2 YFSETQ. This CDR3 spans 14 amino acids. Germline trimming cut 7 bases from V and 0 bases from J; bases unmatched to any gene: 6. This CDR3 is CASGKQGVNTEAFF. The CDR3, as DNA: TGCGCCAGCGGGAAGCAGGGGGTGAACACTGAAGCTTTCTTT.

The table lists this clonotype with a few counts. This chain uses TRBV6-1 with TRBJ2-3; no clear D gene. The CDR3 has 14 residues. V dropped 7 bases and J dropped 1 base, with 12 bases sitting between them. Germline V gene data show CDR1 as MNHNS and CDR2 as SASEGT. The CDR3 nucleotides are TGTGCCAGCACGGGCCGACACCGCACAGATACGCAGTATTTT. Its translation is CASTGRHRTDTQYF.

The sample holds one count of this clonotype. The gene calls are TRBV5-4 and TRBJ1-6; no clear D gene. V was pared by 3 bases and J by 7 bases, with 5 bases between. The CDR3 contains 12 residues. The germline V gene encodes CDR1 SGHNT and CDR2 YYREEE (reference sequence). The CDR3 protein is CASSSKNSPLHF. In nucleotides, the CDR3 is TGTGCCAGCAGCTCGAAGAATTCACCCCTCCACTTT.